Here is one T cell receptor (beta chain) with its context. No antigen is known for it. One base away there is no much larger clone; base qualities are not given. The entry originates in a study of T cells in Graves' hyperthyroidism and ophthalmopathy (dated by TCRdb to the late 2010s). The study in broad terms: To identify TCR V-J signatures that set the groups apart, the researchers used a discovery cohort of 100 patients, made up of 40 to 45 with Graves' ophthalmopathy and approximately 57 with stable Graves' hyperthyroidism. TCR Vbeta CDR3 sequencing of some 140 peripheral blood samples (under 45 ophthalmopathy, around 80 hyperthyroidism and some 17 progressor patients) is reported in the paper. In addition, the study compared T-cell repertoires in thyroid tissue and in blood from five or six Graves' hyperthyroidism patients. Prospective prediction of ophthalmopathy was tested in an independent validation cohort consisting of under 20 hyperthyroidism patients and 17 patients who later progressed to ophthalmopathy. After sampling, hyperthyroidism patients received methimazole starting at 30 mg daily, and ophthalmopathy patients received high-dose intravenous methylprednisolone. The 75 to 100 discovery patients were randomly split 7:3 into training and test sets. What the study reported, not specific to this receptor: In validation, the model predicted progression to ophthalmopathy with around 71% sensitivity and around 72% specificity, a median of roughly seven months before onset. No statistical method was used to fix the sample size in advance, and group allocation was not hidden from the investigators. Most expanded thyroid clonotypes (frequency above 0.001) were also detected in blood, suggesting blood repertoires may reflect thyroid immune responses. A 13 V-J signature model separated ophthalmopathy from stable hyperthyroidism, with roughly 88% sensitivity and approximately 81% specificity in cross-validation and 80%/75% in testing.

A patient counted as having stable Graves' hyperthyroidism if no progression to ophthalmopathy occurred over 18 months of follow-up. The hyperthyroidism patients were between 18 and 65 years old and newly diagnosed, with a disease duration of less than 2 months. Any patient with an uncontrolled infection, another autoimmune disease, pregnancy or lactation was excluded. Diagnoses were based on clinical symptoms, serum thyroxine and TRAb, thyroid ultrasound and orbital computed tomography. Total RNA was extracted with Trizol reagent, and quality was checked on an Agilent 2100 Bioanalyzer. V was cut back by 5 bases and J by 6 bases, leaving a gap of 11 bases between them. The CDR3 covers 14 residues, taking in both the cysteine and the phenylalanine. This entry keeps only the CDR3 DNA: 42 bases, framed from base 1. Amplification of TCR beta CDR3 regions was carried out from RNA transcripts. The TCR CDR3 was subjected to a first round of RT-PCR using the HTBI primer set and the Qiagen OneStep RT-PCR kit. Libraries were constructed in a second round of multiplex PCR, after which size selection and purification were carried out. Libraries were sequenced paired-end with 100 bp reads on an Illumina HiSeq2000. From the authors' description of their analysis: Raw data were processed with SOAPnuke, discarding reads with adapters, uncalled bases, mean Phred below 15, or no exact constant-primer or identifier match. High-quality paired reads were merged using COPE v1.2.5, and each unique nucleotide sequence was defined as a clonotype. MiTCR v1.1 was used to align the clonotypes against IMGT TRBV, TRBD and TRBJ reference segments. Only V-J combinations with frequency above 0.0001, covering roughly 99% of repertoires, were analysed. A TCS score was defined as the ratio between F50 (clonal expansion) and ExV (chaos), using BLOSUM62-based TCRdist between CDR3 peptides within each V-J. Welch's t-statistics and random forest reduced around 520 V-J features to roughly 13, which were used in a naive Bayes classifier (R e1071). Through fastp at Q25 and MiXCR, TCRdb rebuilt clones from the public reads, retaining in-frame beta chains. Every CDR3 protein is listed once, alongside the most common genes and DNA of its rows. The V and J calls were determined by TCRdb, not by the authors. The sample has just over 550,000 distinct CDR3 sequences on record, around 45% of them singletons. About 7.8% of the sample is taken by the ten largest.

The TCR sequence derives from a woman aged 18-29 years with Graves' hyperthyroidism. Donor details come from another sample of the same person, matched by shared clones. The chain is encoded by TRBV12-3 or TRBV12-4 joined to TRBJ1-6; D gene: possibly TRBD1, on 6 matching bases. Sequenced input: peripheral blood or thyroid tissue (not recorded which). The bases are TGTGCCAGCAGTCCGGGACACCCTAATTCACCCCTCCACTTT. Its protein product is CASSPGHPNSPLHF.